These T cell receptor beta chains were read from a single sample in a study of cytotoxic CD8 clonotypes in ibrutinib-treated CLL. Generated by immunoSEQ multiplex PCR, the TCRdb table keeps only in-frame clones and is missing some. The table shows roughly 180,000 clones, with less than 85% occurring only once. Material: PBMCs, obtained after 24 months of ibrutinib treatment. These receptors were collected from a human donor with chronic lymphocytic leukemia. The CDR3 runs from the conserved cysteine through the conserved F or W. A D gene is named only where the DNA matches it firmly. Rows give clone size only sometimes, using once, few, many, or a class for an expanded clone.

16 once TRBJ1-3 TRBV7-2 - TGTGCCAGCAGCTTACCACGGACTGCCTATGGAAACACCATATATTTT CASSLPRTAYGNTIYF
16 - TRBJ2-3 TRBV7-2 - TGTGCCAGCAGCTTATTAGGAGTTACAAGCACAGATACGCAGTATTTT CASSLLGVTSTDTQYF
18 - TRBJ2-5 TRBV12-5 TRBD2 TGTGCTAGTGGTTTGGCCGGACTAGCGGGAGCTTCTGGGGAGACCCAGTACTTC CASGLAGLAGASGETQYF
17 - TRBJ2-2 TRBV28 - TGTGCCAGCTTAGGCTCTCAAGGGGCAGTTAACACCGGGGAGCTGTTTTTT CASLGSQGAVNTGELFF
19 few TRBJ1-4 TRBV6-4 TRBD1 TGTGCCAGCCCCCATCCCAAACAGGGGGCATTGAGGGCTAATGAAAAACTGTTTTTT CASPHPKQGALRANEKLFF
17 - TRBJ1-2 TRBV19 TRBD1 TGTGCCAGTAGTATAGGGAGACAGGGCAGGAACAACTATGGCTACACCTTC CASSIGRQGRNNYGYTF
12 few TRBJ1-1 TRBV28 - TGTGCCAGCAGCCTGGGGAACACTGAAGCTTTCTTT CASSLGNTEAFF
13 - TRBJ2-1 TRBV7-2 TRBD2 TGTGCCAGCAGCCAGACGGGGGGATATGAGCAGTTCTTC CASSQTGGYEQFF
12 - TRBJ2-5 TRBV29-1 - TGCAGCGTTGATGGGGGGCTGGAGACCCAGTACTTC CSVDGGLETQYF
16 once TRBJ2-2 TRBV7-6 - TGTGCCAGCAGCCCAAGTAGGGGCGGGGTGACCGGGGAGCTGTTTTTT CASSPSRGGVTGELFF
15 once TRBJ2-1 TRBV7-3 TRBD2 TGTGCCAGCAGCCGAGGACTAGCGGGATCGAATGAGCAGTTCTTC CASSRGLAGSNEQFF
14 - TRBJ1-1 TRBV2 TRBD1 TGTGCCAGCATGAGAGGGCAGGGGGCGACTGAAGCTTTCTTT CASMRGQGATEAFF
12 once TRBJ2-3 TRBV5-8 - TGTGCCAGCAGCTTGGAGGGGGATACGCAGTATTTT CASSLEGDTQYF
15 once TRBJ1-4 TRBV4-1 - TGCGCCAGCAGCCAAGAGCGGGTTTTTCGGGAAAAACTGTTTTTT CASSQERVFREKLFF
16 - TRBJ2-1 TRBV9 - TGTGCCAGCAGCGTAGAGGTTCTCCCCTCCTACAATGAGCAGTTCTTC CASSVEVLPSYNEQFF
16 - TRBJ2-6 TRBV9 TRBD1 TGTGCCAGCAGCGCGGACAGGTCTACGGGGGCCAACGTCCTGACTTTC CASSADRSTGANVLTF
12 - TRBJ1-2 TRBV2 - TGTGCCAGCAGTGTGGGCAGGGTTGGCTACACCTTC CASSVGRVGYTF
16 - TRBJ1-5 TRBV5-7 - TGTGCCAGCAGCTCGTGGGCCGGGGGGGGCAATCAGCCCCAGCATTTT CASSSWAGGGNQPQHF
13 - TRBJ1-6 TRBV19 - TGTGCCAGTAGAAGGACGGAGAATTCACCCCTCCACTTT CASRRTENSPLHF
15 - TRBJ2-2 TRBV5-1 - TGCGCCAGCAGCTTGTCTCCAGGTTTGGACGGGGAGCTGTTTTTT CASSLSPGLDGELFF
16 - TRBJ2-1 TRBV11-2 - TGTGCCAGCAGCTCACTATCGAGACGCTCCTACAATGAGCAGTTCTTC CASSSLSRRSYNEQFF
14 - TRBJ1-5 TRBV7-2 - TGTGCCAGCAGCTTAGGGCAGAGCAATCAGCCCCAGCATTTT CASSLGQSNQPQHF
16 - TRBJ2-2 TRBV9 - TGTGCCAGCAGCGTAGCTCTTGCGGGTAACACCGGGGAGCTGTTTTTT CASSVALAGNTGELFF
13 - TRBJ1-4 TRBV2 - TGTGCCACTTTCCCGCTCTGGGGTGAAAAACTGTTTTTT CATFPLWGEKLFF
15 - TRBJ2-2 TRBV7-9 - TGTGCCAGCAGCTTAGGGGCGGGGAACACCGGGGAGCTGTTTTTT CASSLGAGNTGELFF
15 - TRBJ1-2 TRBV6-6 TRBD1 TGTGCCAGCAGCCAACGGGACAGGGAAGGCTATGGCTACACCTTC CASSQRDREGYGYTF
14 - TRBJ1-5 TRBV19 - TGTGCCAGTAATGCAGGGGAGTTGAGTCAGCCCCAGCATTTT CASNAGELSQPQHF
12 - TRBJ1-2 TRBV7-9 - TGTGCCAGCAGCGAGGCCCTCTATGGCTACACCTTC CASSEALYGYTF
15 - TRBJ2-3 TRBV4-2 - TGTGCCAGCAGCGATACCTCTGGGGGCACAGATACGCAGTATTTT CASSDTSGGTDTQYF
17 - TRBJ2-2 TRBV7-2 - TGTGCCAGCAGCTTTCGAGCCGGGACTCCAATCACCGGGGAGCTGTTTTTT CASSFRAGTPITGELFF
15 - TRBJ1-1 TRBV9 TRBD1 TGTGCCAGCAGCGCGACCGGGACAGGGGAGACTGAAGCTTTCTTT CASSATGTGETEAFF
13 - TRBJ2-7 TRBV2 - TGTGCCAGCAGTGGACAGGTCGCAGTGAAGCAGTACTTC CASSGQVAVKQYF
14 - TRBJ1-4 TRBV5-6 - TGTGCCAGCAGCTTGATACAGGGATATGAAAAACTGTTTTTT CASSLIQGYEKLFF
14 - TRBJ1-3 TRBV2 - TGTGCCAGCAGGGACAGCAACTCTGGAAACACCATATATTTT CASRDSNSGNTIYF
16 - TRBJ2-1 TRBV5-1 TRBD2 TGCGCCAGCAGCTCATGGACTAGCGGGAGACATAGTGAGCAGTTCTTC CASSSWTSGRHSEQFF
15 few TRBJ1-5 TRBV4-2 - TGTGCCAGCAGCCTCGGCCCAGGGGGCAATCAGCCCCAGCATTTT CASSLGPGGNQPQHF
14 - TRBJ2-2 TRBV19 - TGTGCCAGTAGTGGAGACTCGAACACCGGGGAGCTGTTTTTT CASSGDSNTGELFF
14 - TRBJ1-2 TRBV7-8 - TGTGCCAGCAGCTTAGAAGCCGGTAACTATGGCTACACCTTC CASSLEAGNYGYTF
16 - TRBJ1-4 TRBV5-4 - TGTGCCAGCAGCTCCGGGACTCAGGCAACTAATGAAAAACTGTTTTTT CASSSGTQATNEKLFF
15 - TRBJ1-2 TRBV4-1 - TGCGCCAGCAGCCAGGCAGATGGCAGAAACTATGGCTACACCTTC CASSQADGRNYGYTF
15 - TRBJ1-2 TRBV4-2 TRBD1 TGTGCCAGCAGCCCCCGGGGGACAGACATCTATGGCTACACCTTC CASSPRGTDIYGYTF
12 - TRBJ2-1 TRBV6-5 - TGTGCCAGCAGAGGCCCCTACAATGAGCAGTTCTTC CASRGPYNEQFF
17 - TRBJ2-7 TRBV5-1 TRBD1 TGCGCCAGCAGCCGAGAACTCGGACAGGGTAGCTCCTACGAGCAGTACTTC CASSRELGQGSSYEQYF
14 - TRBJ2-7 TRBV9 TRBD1 TGTGCCAGCAGCGCCGGACAGGGACCCTACGAGCAGTACTTC CASSAGQGPYEQYF
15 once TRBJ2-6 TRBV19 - TGTGCCAGTAGTATTCGGGATATAGGGGCCAACGTCCTGACTTTC CASSIRDIGANVLTF
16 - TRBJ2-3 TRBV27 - TGTGCCAGCAGTTTATGGTGGGAGTTAAGCACAGATACGCAGTATTTT CASSLWWELSTDTQYF
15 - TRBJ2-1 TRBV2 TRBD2 TGTGCCAGCAGTGAACCGATAGCGGGCTACAATGAGCAGTTCTTC CASSEPIAGYNEQFF
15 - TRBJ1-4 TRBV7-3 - TGTGCCAGCAGCCCGGGGCGGTTCCTTAATGAAAAACTGTTTTTT CASSPGRFLNEKLFF
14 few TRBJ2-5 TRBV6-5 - TGTGCCAGCAGTTACTCTCCCAACCAAGAGACCCAGTACTTC CASSYSPNQETQYF
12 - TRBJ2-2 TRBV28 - TGTGCCAGCGAGGGGGGCACCGGGGAGCTGTTTTTT CASEGGTGELFF